This entry features one T cell receptor (beta chain) sequence. The authors sequenced patients whose flow cytometry had shown CD8+CD57+ cell expansion. The diagnosis in all patients was severe acquired aplastic anemia. Patients had not yet gotten any therapy when their blood was taken for sampling. Using genomic DNA as the template, TCR beta VDJ and CDR3 profiling was carried out. TCRdb redid the calling of the reads with MiXCR, one entry per CDR3 protein. Of 160,000 or so distinct CDR3 sequences in the sample, 40% to 50% were seen once. The entry originates in a study of CD8+CD57+ T cells in acquired aplastic anemia. Looked up from germline, CDR1 is LNHDA and CDR2 is SQIVND (reference sequence). J gave up 3 bases and V 3 bases, and 8 bases lay outside the gene matches. The CDR3 loop spans 15 amino acids.

This chain links TRBV19 with TRBJ2-7; the match to TRBD1 covers 7 bases. The TCR originated in a human donor with aplastic anemia. The sequenced material came from sorted CD4+, CD8+, or CD8+CD57+ T cells (not recorded which) from PBMCs. The CDR3 DNA sequence: TGTGCCAGTAGTATCCCGACAGGGCCAAACTACGAGCAGTACTTC. Encoded protein: CASSIPTGPNYEQYF.